This TCR beta chain was recovered during a study of spatial heterogeneity in lung cancer. This CDR3 comprises 17 residues. CDR1 is SGDLS and CDR2 is YYNGEE in the germline V gene. Trimming took 0 bases from V and 2 from J, leaving 15 bases between them. MiXCR, applied by TCRdb to the 5' RACE reads, yields one record per CDR3 protein. The table has around 100,000 distinct CDR3 sequences, approximately 11% seen once; the top ten hold 20% to 30%. The time point: blood at routine non-recurrence follow-up after resection. Sequencing of whole RNA from tumor, nontumor lung or frozen PBMC involved no sorting.

The sample consisted of PBMCs, taken at follow-up. This receptor was identified in a female donor with early-stage non-small cell lung cancer. This chain uses TRBV9 with TRBJ2-1; TRBD2 is a possible D gene (5 bases). CDR3 in DNA: TGTGCCAGCAGCGTAGGGTTAACGGGAATCACCTACAATGAGCAGTTCTTC. Translated: CASSVGLTGITYNEQFF.